This T cell receptor beta chain was identified during a study of cytomegalovirus exposure and HLA in healthy donors. V was pared by 1 base and J by 1 base, with 13 bases between. This CDR3 is 16 amino acids long. Germline V lookup: CDR1 MGHRA, CDR2 YSYEKL. The PCR ran on 60 Vbeta and 13 Jbeta primers. The method was immunoSEQ multiplex PCR; TCRdb's version includes in-frame clones alone and lacks a portion of them. The data contain approximately 110,000 clones, over 60% of them singletons. The clonotype comes from a woman aged 18-29 years in good health and CMV-seropositive. Sequencing used PBMCs. This chain connects TRBV4-1 to TRBJ2-5; possibly TRBD1 for D (7 bases). In nucleotides, the CDR3 is TGCGCCAGCAGCCAAGGTCCAGGGGGAGGCCAAGAGACCCAGTACTTC. Translating it yields CASSQGPGGGQETQYF.